The T cell receptor (beta chain) under discussion was sequenced for a study of cytomegalovirus exposure and HLA in healthy donors. This clone turned up a few times. PCR involved 60 Vbeta and 13 Jbeta primers. In the study's own analysis: In a later analysis, of some 80 million unique beta chains, roughly 10 million appeared in at least two donors. Generated by immunoSEQ multiplex PCR, the TCRdb table keeps only in-frame clones and is missing some. V, J and clone size were drawn from that table, and D and trimming were deduced from the DNA. The table includes around 140,000 clones, 78% detected once. Sequenced: PBMCs. The origin of this receptor is a woman aged 18-29 years in good health and CMV-seropositive.

The CDR3 sequence is CAASGGKFYEQYF. DNA for the CDR3: TGTGCCGCCTCAGGGGGGAAGTTCTACGAGCAGTACTTC. The chain links TRBV15 to TRBJ2-7; D may be TRBD1 (7 bases). CDR3 length: 13 residues. The germline CDR1 and CDR2 sequences are LNHNV and YYDKDF (reference sequence). V gave up 11 bases and J gave up 3 bases, with 17 bases separating them.